This T cell receptor beta chain was sequenced in a study of T cells in tumors after PD-1 blockade. The table came from immunoSEQ multiplex PCR; TCRdb's copy has only in-frame clones and leaves some out. The table lists around 45,000 clones, more than 70% of them singletons, with around 15% in the top ten. The CDR3 has 14 residues. Trimming removed 1 base from V and 6 bases from J, with 7 bases in between. Germline assignment: CDR1 LGHDT and CDR2 YNNKEL (reference sequence). The J gene is TRBJ1-6, the V gene TRBV3-1 (or the pseudogene TRBV3-2); D possibly corresponds to TRBD1 (5 bases). This receptor was taken from a human donor with basal cell carcinoma. The sequencing used PBMCs, collected before anti-PD-1 treatment. CDR3 loop: CASSQVGGNSPLHF. The CDR3 nucleotides are TGTGCCAGCAGCCAAGTGGGGGGTAATTCACCCCTCCACTTT.